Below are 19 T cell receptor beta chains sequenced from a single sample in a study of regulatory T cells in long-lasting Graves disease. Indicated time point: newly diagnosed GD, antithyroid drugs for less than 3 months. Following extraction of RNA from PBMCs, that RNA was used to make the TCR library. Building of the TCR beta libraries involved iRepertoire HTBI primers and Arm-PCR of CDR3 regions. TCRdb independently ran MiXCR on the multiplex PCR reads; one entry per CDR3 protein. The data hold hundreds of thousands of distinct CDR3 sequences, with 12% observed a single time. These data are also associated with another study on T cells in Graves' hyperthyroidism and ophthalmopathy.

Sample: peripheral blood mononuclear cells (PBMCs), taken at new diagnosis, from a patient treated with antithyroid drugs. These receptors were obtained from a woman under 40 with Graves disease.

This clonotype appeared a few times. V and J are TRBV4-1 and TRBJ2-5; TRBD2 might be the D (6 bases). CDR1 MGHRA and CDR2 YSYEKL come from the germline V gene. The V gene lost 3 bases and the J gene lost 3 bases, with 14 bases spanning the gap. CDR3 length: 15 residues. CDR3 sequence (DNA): TGCGCCAGCAGCCACGTAGGGACTGCTAAAGAGACCCAGTACTTC. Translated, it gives CASSHVGTAKETQYF.

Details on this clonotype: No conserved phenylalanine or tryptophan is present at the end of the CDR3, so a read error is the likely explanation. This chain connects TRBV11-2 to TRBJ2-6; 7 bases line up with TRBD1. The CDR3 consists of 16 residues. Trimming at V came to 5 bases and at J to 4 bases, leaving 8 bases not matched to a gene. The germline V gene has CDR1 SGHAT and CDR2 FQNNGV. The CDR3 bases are TGTGCCAGCAGCGGCACAGGGGTTTACGGGGCCAACGTCCTGACTTCC. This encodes CASSGTGVYGANVLTS.

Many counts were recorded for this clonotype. CDR3 coding DNA: TGTGCCAGCAGCCCGGGAGGGGTTTGGGGCAATCAGCCCCAGCATTTT. This codes for CASSPGGVWGNQPQHF. V and J are TRBV3-1 and TRBJ1-5; D might be TRBD1 (5 bases). The CDR3 covers 16 residues. V lost 4 bases to trimming and J lost 2 bases, with 15 bases between them. Germline-derived CDR1 and CDR2 are LGHDT and YNNKEL (reference sequence).

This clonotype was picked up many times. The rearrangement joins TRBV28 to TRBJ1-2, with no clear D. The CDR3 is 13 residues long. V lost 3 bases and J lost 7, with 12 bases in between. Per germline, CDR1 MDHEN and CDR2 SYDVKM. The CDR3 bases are TGTGCCAGCAGTTTGGGGTTGGTTTTTGGCTACACCTTC. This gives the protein CASSLGLVFGYTF.

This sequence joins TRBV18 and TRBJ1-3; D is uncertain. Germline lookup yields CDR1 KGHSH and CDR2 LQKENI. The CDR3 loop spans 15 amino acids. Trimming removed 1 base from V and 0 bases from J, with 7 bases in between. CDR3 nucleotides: TGTGCCAGCTCACCACAGTACAGCTCTGGAAACACCATATATTTT. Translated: CASSPQYSSGNTIYF.

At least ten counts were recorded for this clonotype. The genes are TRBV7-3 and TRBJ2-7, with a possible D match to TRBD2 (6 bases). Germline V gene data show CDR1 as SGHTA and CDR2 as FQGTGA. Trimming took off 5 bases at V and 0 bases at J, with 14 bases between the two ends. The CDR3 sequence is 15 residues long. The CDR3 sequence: CASSPGVAVSYEQYF. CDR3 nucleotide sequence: TGTGCCAGCAGCCCCGGGGTAGCGGTCTCCTACGAGCAGTACTTC.

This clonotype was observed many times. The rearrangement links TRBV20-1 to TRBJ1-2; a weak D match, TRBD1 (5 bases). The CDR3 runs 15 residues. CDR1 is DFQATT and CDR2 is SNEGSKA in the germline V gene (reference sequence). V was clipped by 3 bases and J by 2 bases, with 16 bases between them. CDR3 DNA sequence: TGCAGTGCTAGGGCAAATTCCGACAGCAACTATGGCTACACCTTC. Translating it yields CSARANSDSNYGYTF.

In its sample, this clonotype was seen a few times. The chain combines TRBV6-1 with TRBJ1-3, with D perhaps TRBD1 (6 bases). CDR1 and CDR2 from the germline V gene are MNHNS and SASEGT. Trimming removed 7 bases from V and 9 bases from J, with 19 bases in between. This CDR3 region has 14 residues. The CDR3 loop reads CASTSGQPLATIYF. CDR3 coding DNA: TGTGCCAGCACCTCCGGACAGCCGCTCGCCACCATATATTTT.

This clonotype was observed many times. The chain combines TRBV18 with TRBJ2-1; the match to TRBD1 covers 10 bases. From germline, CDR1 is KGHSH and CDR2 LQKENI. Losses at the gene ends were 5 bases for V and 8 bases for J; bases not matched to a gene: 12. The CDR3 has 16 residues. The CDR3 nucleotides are TGTGCCAGCTCAACTCGGCGGAGGGGGACAGGGGATGAGCAGTTCTTC. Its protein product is CASSTRRRGTGDEQFF.

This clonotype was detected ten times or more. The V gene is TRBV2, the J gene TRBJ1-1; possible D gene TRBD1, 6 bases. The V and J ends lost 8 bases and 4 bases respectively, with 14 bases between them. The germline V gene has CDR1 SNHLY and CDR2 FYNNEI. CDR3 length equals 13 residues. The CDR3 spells CASGTPRSTEAFF. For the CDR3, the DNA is TGTGCCAGCGGGACACCCAGGAGCACTGAAGCTTTCTTT. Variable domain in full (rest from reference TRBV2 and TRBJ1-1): EPEVTQTPSHQVTQMGQEVILRCVPISNHLYFYWYRQILGQKVEFLVSFYNNEISEKSEIFDDQFSVERPDGSNFTLKIRSTKLEDSAMYFCASGTPRSTEAFFGQGTRLTVV.

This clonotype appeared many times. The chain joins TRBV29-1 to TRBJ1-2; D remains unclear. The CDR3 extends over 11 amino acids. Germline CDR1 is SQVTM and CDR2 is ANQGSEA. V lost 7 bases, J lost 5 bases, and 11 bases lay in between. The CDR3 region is CSDDSEYGYTF. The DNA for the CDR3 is TGCAGCGACGATTCGGAGTATGGCTACACCTTC.

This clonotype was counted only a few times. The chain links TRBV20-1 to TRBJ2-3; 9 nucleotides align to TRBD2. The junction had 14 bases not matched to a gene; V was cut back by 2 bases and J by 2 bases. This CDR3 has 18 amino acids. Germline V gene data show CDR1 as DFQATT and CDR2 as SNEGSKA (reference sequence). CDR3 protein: CSARPPLSTSGFTDTQYF. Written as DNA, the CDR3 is TGCAGTGCTAGACCCCCCCTCTCGACTAGCGGCTTCACAGATACGCAGTATTTT.

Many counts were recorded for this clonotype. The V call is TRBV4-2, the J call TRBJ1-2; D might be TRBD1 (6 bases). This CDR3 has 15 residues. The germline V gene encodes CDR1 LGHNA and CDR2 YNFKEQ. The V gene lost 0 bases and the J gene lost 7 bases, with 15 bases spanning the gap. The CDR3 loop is CASSQEQGDIGGYTF. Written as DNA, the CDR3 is TGTGCCAGCAGCCAAGAACAGGGAGATATTGGTGGCTACACCTTC.

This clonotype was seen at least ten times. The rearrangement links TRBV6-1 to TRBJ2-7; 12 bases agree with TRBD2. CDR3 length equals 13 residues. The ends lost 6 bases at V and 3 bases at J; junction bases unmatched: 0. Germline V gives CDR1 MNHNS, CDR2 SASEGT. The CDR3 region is CASRTSGSYEQYF. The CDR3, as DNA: TGTGCCAGCAGGACTAGCGGGAGCTACGAGCAGTACTTC.

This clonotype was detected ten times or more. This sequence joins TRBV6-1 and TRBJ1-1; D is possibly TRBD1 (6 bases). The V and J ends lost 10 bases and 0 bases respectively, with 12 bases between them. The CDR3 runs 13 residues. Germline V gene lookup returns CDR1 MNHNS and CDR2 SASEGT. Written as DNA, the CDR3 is TGTGCCACCCTGACAGGCATGAACACTGAAGCTTTCTTT. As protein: CATLTGMNTEAFF.

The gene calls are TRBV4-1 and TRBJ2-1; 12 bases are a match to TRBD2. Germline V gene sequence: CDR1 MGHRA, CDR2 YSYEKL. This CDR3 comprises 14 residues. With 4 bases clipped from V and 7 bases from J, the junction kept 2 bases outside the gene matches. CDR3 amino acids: CASSRGLAGNEQFF. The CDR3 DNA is TGCGCCAGCAGCCGCGGACTAGCGGGAAATGAGCAGTTCTTC.

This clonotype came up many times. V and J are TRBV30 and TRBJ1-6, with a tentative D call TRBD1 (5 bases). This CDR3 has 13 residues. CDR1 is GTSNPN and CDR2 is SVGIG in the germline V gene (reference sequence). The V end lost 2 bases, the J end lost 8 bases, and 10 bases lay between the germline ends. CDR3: CAWSRDGYSPLHF. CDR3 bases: TGTGCCTGGAGTCGGGACGGCTATTCACCCCTCCACTTT. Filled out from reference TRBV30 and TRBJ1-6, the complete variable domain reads SQTIHQWPATLVQPVGSPLSLECTVEGTSNPNLYWYRQAAGRGLQLLFYSVGIGQISSEVPQNLSASRPQDRQFILSSKKLLLSDSGFYLCAWSRDGYSPLHFGNGTRLTVT.

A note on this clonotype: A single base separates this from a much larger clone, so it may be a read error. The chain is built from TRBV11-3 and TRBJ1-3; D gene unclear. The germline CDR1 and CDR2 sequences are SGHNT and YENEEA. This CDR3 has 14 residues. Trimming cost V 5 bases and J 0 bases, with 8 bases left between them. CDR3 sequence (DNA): TGTGCCAGCAGCCCCCCAAGCTCTGGAAACACCATATATTTT. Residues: CASSPPSSGNTIYF.

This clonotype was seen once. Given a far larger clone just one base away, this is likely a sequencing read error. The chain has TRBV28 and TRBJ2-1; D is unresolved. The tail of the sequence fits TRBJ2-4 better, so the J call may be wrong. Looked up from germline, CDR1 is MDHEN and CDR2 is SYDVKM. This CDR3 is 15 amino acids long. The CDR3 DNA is TGTGCCAGCACCAGTGGCTTGTTTGACAAAAACATTCAGTACTTC. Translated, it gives CASTSGLFDKNIQYF.